These 14 T cell receptor beta chains were all obtained from the same sample, sequenced in a study of cytomegalovirus exposure and HLA in healthy donors (dated 2017 in TCRdb). The protocol used for the library was the immunoSEQ multiplex PCR assay. The multiplex PCR relied on a mix of 60 forward primers for TCR Vbeta segments and 13 reverse primers for TCR Jbeta segments. Sourced from immuneACCESS, this table was stored by TCRdb with only in-frame sequences that have V and J called. A share of the clones is absent; for the studies checked, an unresolved V gene accounts for under half, and the remainder has no known explanation. Here the sample has approximately 120,000 clones; 78% occur a single time. The ten top clones hold roughly 3.5% of the sample. What was sequenced was PBMCs. The receptors were sampled from a man aged 35-49 years in good health and CMV-seronegative.

The chain recombines TRBV7-9 with TRBJ2-5; maybe TRBD2 (7 bases). The J call may be incorrect, as the DNA end agrees better with TRBJ2-7. Germline V CDR1 and CDR2: SEHNR, FQNEAQ (reference sequence). The CDR3 is 16 amino acids. As DNA, the CDR3 is TGTGCCAGCAGTCAATCTGCCGGGGGGCCGACCTACGAGCAGTACTTC. Translated, it gives CASSQSAGGPTYEQYF.

This clone came up a few times. V gene TRBV28 combines with J gene TRBJ1-6; a possible D gene is TRBD1 (5 bases). Germline-derived CDR1 and CDR2 are MDHEN and SYDVKM. This CDR3 has 14 amino acids. Trimming took 10 bases from V and 7 from J, leaving 17 bases between them. The CDR3 is CATTGGILNSPLHF. CDR3 coding DNA: TGTGCCACCACAGGCGGAATACTAAATTCACCCCTCCACTTT.

This clone was seen a single time. The CDR3 spells CASSYGWDRESEQYF. DNA for the CDR3: TGTGCCAGCAGTTACGGTTGGGACAGGGAAAGCGAGCAGTACTTC. The rearrangement links TRBV6-6 to TRBJ2-7; 9 bases are a match to TRBD1. With 2 bases clipped from V and 6 bases from J, the junction kept 8 bases outside the gene matches. CDR3 length: 15 amino acids. Germline values: CDR1 MNHNY, CDR2 SVGAGI (reference sequence).

The rearrangement links TRBV10-3 to TRBJ2-7, with a tentative D call TRBD1 (6 bases). The V end lost 9 bases, the J end lost 2 bases, and 20 bases lay between the germline ends. The V gene's germline CDR1 is ENHRY and CDR2 SYGVKD. The CDR3 is 15 residues long. The CDR3 loop is CAIFNSTGPTYEQYF. CDR3 in DNA: TGTGCCATTTTTAATTCGACAGGCCCTACCTACGAGCAGTACTTC.

This sequence joins TRBV29-1 and TRBJ2-5; D is undetermined. V dropped 1 base and J dropped 4 bases, with 13 bases sitting between them. This CDR3 has 14 amino acids. CDR1 is SQVTM and CDR2 is ANQGSEA in the germline V gene. CDR3 amino acids: CSVEGRLFAETQYF. CDR3 nucleotides: TGCAGCGTTGAAGGGCGGCTTTTCGCAGAGACCCAGTACTTC.

The rearrangement joins TRBV27 to TRBJ2-5; D is undetermined. This CDR3 comprises 14 residues. V lost 6 bases, J lost 0 bases, and 11 bases lay in between. Germline V gene sequence: CDR1 MNHEY, CDR2 SMNVEV (reference sequence). The CDR3 region has the DNA TGTGCCAGCAGGGTCTTACACAACCAAGAGACCCAGTACTTC. Protein sequence: CASRVLHNQETQYF.

The chain uses TRBV13 and TRBJ1-6; 10 nucleotides match TRBD1. There are 15 residues in the CDR3. The V segment lost 5 bases and the J segment 10 bases; nucleotides outside the gene matches: 8. Germline lookup yields CDR1 PRHDT and CDR2 FYEKMQ (reference sequence). The CDR3 DNA sequence: TGTGCCAGCAGCCGTACCGGGACAGGGGAGTCACCCCTCCACTTT. This translates into CASSRTGTGESPLHF.

J is TRBJ2-3 and V is TRBV11-3; weak D call: TRBD2 (5 bases). CDR1 is SGHNT and CDR2 is YENEEA in the germline V gene. The V gene lost 4 bases and the J gene lost 2 bases, with 16 bases spanning the gap. This CDR3 contains 16 residues. CDR3 nucleotide sequence: TGTGCCAGCAGCTCCGGTGGTAAGCGGTCCACAGATACGCAGTATTTT. As protein: CASSSGGKRSTDTQYF.

This clone was counted a single time. The rearrangement joins TRBV9 to TRBJ2-2; 10 nucleotides match TRBD1. Trimming cost V 7 bases and J 6 bases; bases outside gene matches: 6. The CDR3 extends over 14 amino acids. Germline V gene lookup returns CDR1 SGDLS and CDR2 YYNGEE. CDR3 region: CASSRQGASGELFF. In DNA form, the CDR3 reads TGTGCCAGCTCCAGACAGGGGGCGTCCGGGGAGCTGTTTTTT.

The chain recombines TRBV7-3 with TRBJ2-2; D is perhaps TRBD1 (5 bases). There are 15 residues in the CDR3. Trimming cost V 1 base and J 7 bases, with 13 bases left between them. The germline V gene has CDR1 SGHTA and CDR2 FQGTGA. DNA for the CDR3: TGTGCCAGCAGCTTAAGCAGGGAACTAATCGGGGAGCTGTTTTTT. Residues: CASSLSRELIGELFF.

The J gene is TRBJ1-2, the V gene TRBV10-3; the match to TRBD1 covers 9 bases. The CDR3 is 17 residues long. The J segment lost 8 bases and the V segment lost 1 base, leaving 14 bases of the junction unmatched. Germline lookup yields CDR1 ENHRY and CDR2 SYGVKD. Here the CDR3 reads CAISEYDTGTGSGGYTF. CDR3 DNA: TGTGCCATCAGTGAGTATGATACCGGGACAGGGTCTGGAGGCTACACCTTC.

The J gene is TRBJ2-7, the V gene TRBV7-2, with D uncertain. This CDR3 is built from 15 residues. Deletions cut 5 bases from V and 9 bases from J, with 23 bases between. The germline CDR1 and CDR2 sequences are SGHTA and FQGNSA. The CDR3 is CASSPAGYGISWQYF. CDR3 in DNA: TGTGCCAGCAGCCCAGCCGGGTATGGAATCTCCTGGCAGTACTTC.

The chain employs TRBV7-2 and TRBJ1-5; D is unclear. Germline CDR1 reads SGHTA; CDR2 reads FQGNSA. This CDR3 region has 12 residues. Between the trimmed V and J ends, which lost 3 bases and 4 bases, there was a span of 4 bases. The CDR3 nucleotides read TGTGCCAGCAGCTTCCGGAATCAGCCCCAGCATTTT. It yields the protein CASSFRNQPQHF.

J is TRBJ2-2 and V is TRBV5-1, with D maybe TRBD1 (5 bases). The length of the CDR3 is 14 residues. Trimming took off 0 bases at V and 3 bases at J, with 6 bases between the two ends. CDR1 SGHRS and CDR2 YFSETQ come from the germline V gene. CDR3 loop: CASSLGQYTGELFF. The CDR3 coding sequence is TGCGCCAGCAGCTTGGGACAGTACACCGGGGAGCTGTTTTTT.